This T cell receptor beta chain was sequenced in a study of breast tumors, draining lymph nodes, adjacent tissues. The study's findings and limits: Compared with lymph nodes, tumors were less diverse; compared with nontumor tissue, more. Data fit most tumor T cells coming from lymph node, expanding in tumor.

Axillary draining lymph nodes of breast cancer patients supplied the node samples. Trimming stripped 7 bases from V and 2 bases from J, with 18 bases between. The CDR3 is 14 amino acids. Germline loops: CDR1 DFQATT, CDR2 SNEGSKA (reference sequence). This clonotype was seen once. Antigen: not known. The conserved closing phenylalanine or tryptophan is absent in this CDR3, likely reflecting a read error. MiXCR, applied by TCRdb to the multiplex PCR reads, yields one record per CDR3 protein. The sample consists of 150,000 to 200,000 distinct CDR3 sequences, roughly a third of them appearing once. Input material: axillary lymph node tissue. The rearrangement uses TRBV20-1 and TRBJ2-7; D is possibly TRBD1 (6 bases). The receptor was isolated from a female donor with breast cancer. Some clones in this sample may be carry-over from other donors' samples. The chain's CDR3 is CSVRVTGRTYEQYL. The CDR3 coding sequence is TGCAGTGTTAGGGTCACAGGGAGAACCTACGAGCAGTACCTC.